The 19 T cell receptor beta chains given below trace back to one sample, sequenced in a study of shared clonotypes between healthy human individuals. Assay used: immunoSEQ multiplex PCR; TCRdb lists only in-frame clones, some missing. The sample holds some 1,900,000 clones; roughly 95% are singletons and the top ten take less than 1.5%. Naive CD8 populations comprised CD45RO-negative cells positively selected for CCR7, excluding terminally differentiated effector memory CD45RA+ cells. Sequencing was done on a sample of naive CD8+ T cells sorted from blood. The receptors derive from a man in his late teens or twenties in good health.

The chain combines TRBV6-6 with TRBJ2-7, with TRBD2 matching over 10 bases. CDR1 is MNHNY, CDR2 SVGAGI, per germline (reference sequence). The CDR3 is made up of 14 amino acids. J gave up 4 bases and V 6 bases, and 6 bases lay outside the gene matches. CDR3: CASRGLAEGYEQYF. The CDR3 bases are TGTGCCAGCAGAGGACTAGCGGAGGGGTACGAGCAGTACTTC.

This sequence joins TRBV28 and TRBJ2-7; TRBD1 aligns across 9 bases. This CDR3 is 13 amino acids long. Germline-derived CDR1 and CDR2 are MDHEN and SYDVKM. With V trimmed by 7 bases and J by 3 bases, 4 bases remained unmatched. The DNA for the CDR3 is TGTGCCAGCATGAGACAGGGGGACTACGAGCAGTACTTC. Its protein is CASMRQGDYEQYF.

This rearrangement joins TRBV11-1 to TRBJ2-5; TRBD1 agrees at 10 bases. V lost 4 bases, J lost 2 bases, and 4 bases stayed unmatched. This CDR3 spans 15 amino acids. Germline CDR1 and CDR2: SGHAT and FQDESV (reference sequence). CDR3 nucleotides: TGTGCCAGCAGCTGGGGGACAGGGGTACAAGAGACCCAGTACTTC. Residues: CASSWGTGVQETQYF. The complete variable domain, with remaining parts taken from reference TRBV11-1 and TRBJ2-5, reads EAEVAQSPRYKITEKSQAVAFWCDPISGHATLYWYRQILGQGPELLVQFQDESVVDDSQLPKDRFSAERLKGVDSTLKIQPAELGDSAMYLCASSWGTGVQETQYFGPGTRLLVL.

This chain uses TRBV29-1 with TRBJ2-1, with TRBD2 identical over 12 bases. J was trimmed by 7 bases and V by 7 bases; bases with no gene match: 8. CDR1 SQVTM and CDR2 ANQGSEA come from the germline V gene. CDR3 length: 14 residues. The CDR3 region has the DNA TGCAGCGGAGGCGGACTAGCGGGACGGAATGAGCAGTTCTTC. Protein sequence: CSGGGLAGRNEQFF.

This clone has only one observation. Additional DNA sequences in this sample encode the identical CDR3. The chain combines TRBV2 with TRBJ2-5; D possibly uses TRBD1 or TRBD2 (6 bases each). The germline CDR1 and CDR2 sequences are SNHLY and FYNNEI. V gave up 3 bases and J gave up 4 bases, with 12 bases separating them. This CDR3 is 14 amino acids long. CDR3 sequence reads: CASSELGGGETQYF. CDR3 DNA sequence: TGTGCCAGCAGTGAGTTAGGGGGAGGAGAGACCCAGTACTTC.

As concerns this clone: One junction end disagrees with the germline gene, perhaps due to a read error. This chain connects TRBV5-6 to TRBJ1-6; TRBD1 aligns across 12 bases. CDR1 and CDR2 (germline): SGHDT, YYEEEE. The length of the CDR3 is 17 residues. CDR3 nucleotide sequence: TGTGCCAGCAGCTTGGGAGGGACAGGGGGCTATACTTCACCCCTCCACTTT. It encodes CASSLGGTGGYTSPLHF.

The rearrangement uses TRBV7-2 and TRBJ2-7, with TRBD2 as a possible D gene (7 bases). Looked up from germline, CDR1 is SGHTA and CDR2 is FQGNSA. The CDR3 totals 16 residues. V dropped 4 bases and J dropped 4 bases, with 20 bases sitting between them. DNA for the CDR3: TGTGCCAGCAGCTCCTCCTCGGGGGGCCAACTTTACGAGCAGTACTTC. Encoded protein: CASSSSSGGQLYEQYF.

This rearrangement joins TRBV2 to TRBJ2-1, with D unclear. The CDR3 consists of 15 residues. CDR1 is SNHLY, CDR2 FYNNEI, per germline. With 3 bases removed from V and 0 bases from J, the gap between germline ends came to 9 bases. The DNA for the CDR3 is TGTGCCAGCAGTGACTCAGAGAACTCCTACAATGAGCAGTTCTTC. Translation: CASSDSENSYNEQFF.

The chain joins TRBV5-4 to TRBJ2-7; no reliable D call. The germline V and J ends were trimmed by 2 bases and 5 bases, with 5 bases remaining between them. The CDR3 has 11 residues. Germline V gives CDR1 SGHNT, CDR2 YYREEE (reference sequence). CDR3 sequence reads: CASSFMDEQYF. The CDR3 coding sequence is TGTGCCAGCAGCTTTATGGACGAGCAGTACTTC.

This clone was recorded only once. V is TRBV11-2 and J is TRBJ1-3, with D perhaps TRBD1 (6 bases). This CDR3 comprises 16 residues. Germline CDR1 and CDR2: SGHAT and FQNNGV. Trimming removed 4 bases at V and 2 bases at J, with 15 bases between. The CDR3 coding sequence is TGTGCCAGCAGCTCTAAAGGTCCAGGGGCTGGAAACACCATATATTTT. It encodes CASSSKGPGAGNTIYF.

This rearrangement joins TRBV7-8 to TRBJ2-5, with 9 bases that match TRBD1. V lost 1 base and J lost 0; bases outside the gene matches: 12. CDR1 is SGHVS, CDR2 FQNEAQ, per germline. The CDR3 spans 19 residues. CDR3 in DNA: TGTGCCAGCAGCTTAGTTGGGGCCCGGGACAGGGAGGACCAAGAGACCCAGTACTTC. Protein product: CASSLVGARDREDQETQYF.

The V and J genes are TRBV29-1 and TRBJ1-2; the match to TRBD1 covers 7 bases. In germline, CDR1 is SQVTM, CDR2 ANQGSEA. CDR3 length: 16 residues. Trimming took 6 bases from V and 4 from J; bases not matched to a gene: 17. CDR3 nucleotides: TGCAGCGTCGAGGGGACAGCACTCTTTGAGGGCTATGGCTACACCTTC. Translated, it gives CSVEGTALFEGYGYTF.

V and J are TRBV7-6 and TRBJ2-7; D remains ambiguous. CDR1 and CDR2 (germline): SGHVS, FNYEAQ. This CDR3 spans 13 amino acids. V shed 4 bases and J shed 2 bases, with 9 bases lying between them. CDR3 sequence: CASSSGGAYEQYF. The CDR3 DNA follows: TGTGCCAGCAGCTCCGGTGGAGCCTACGAGCAGTACTTC.

The J gene is TRBJ2-7, the V gene TRBV23-1, with D unclear. TRBV23-1 is classed as an ORF, of uncertain function. This CDR3 is 12 amino acids long. The germline V and J ends were trimmed by 1 base and 9 bases, with 10 bases remaining between them. The CDR3 nucleotides are TGCGCCAGCAGTCAATTATACCCGGGGCAGTACTTC. It specifies CASSQLYPGQYF.

CDR3 bases: TGTGCCAGCGGGGAAACAGGGGGCATGGACACTGAAGCTTTCTTT. Its translation is CASGETGGMDTEAFF. This chain connects TRBV6-1 to TRBJ1-1; 9 bases fit TRBD1. CDR3 size: 15 residues. Germline V gene sequence: CDR1 MNHNS, CDR2 SASEGT. Losses at the gene ends were 8 bases for V and 3 bases for J; bases not matched to a gene: 10.

The J gene is TRBJ2-1, the V gene TRBV27, with TRBD2 as a possible D gene (7 bases). The V gene's germline CDR1 is MNHEY and CDR2 SMNVEV (reference sequence). The V end lost 4 bases, the J end lost 5 bases, and 18 bases lay between the germline ends. CDR3 size: 16 residues. The CDR3 sequence is CASSSGTLANNNEQFF. DNA of the CDR3: TGTGCCAGCAGTTCCGGGACACTAGCGAATAACAATGAGCAGTTCTTC.

This rearrangement joins TRBV11-2 to TRBJ2-5; D tentatively fits TRBD1 or TRBD2 (5 bases each). Trimming removed 1 base from V and 4 bases from J, with 10 bases in between. The CDR3 runs 14 residues. Germline V gene sequence: CDR1 SGHAT, CDR2 FQNNGV. CDR3 protein: CASSLGSGGETQYF. The CDR3 region has the DNA TGTGCCAGCAGCTTAGGGAGTGGGGGAGAGACCCAGTACTTC.

The chain is built from TRBV28 and TRBJ1-1, with D unresolved. This CDR3 contains 15 residues. Looked up from germline, CDR1 is MDHEN and CDR2 is SYDVKM. The V end was cut by 7 bases, the J end by 3 bases, with 18 bases between. CDR3 sequence (DNA): TGTGCCAGCACTCCCCGGCCGCGTACGGACACTGAAGCTTTCTTT. Its protein product is CASTPRPRTDTEAFF.

V gene TRBV2 combines with J gene TRBJ2-3; TRBD2 is a possible D gene (5 bases). Germline V gene data show CDR1 as SNHLY and CDR2 as FYNNEI. This CDR3 contains 17 residues. The V end was cut by 2 bases, the J end by 5 bases, with 20 bases between. CDR3 nucleotide sequence: TGTGCCAGCAGTGAATCTCCAGGTCAAGCGCGGGTAGATACGCAGTATTTT. This codes for CASSESPGQARVDTQYF. The full variable domain, its missing parts supplied by reference TRBV2 and TRBJ2-3, is EPEVTQTPSHQVTQMGQEVILRCVPISNHLYFYWYRQILGQKVEFLVSFYNNEISEKSEIFDDQFSVERPDGSNFTLKIRSTKLEDSAMYFCASSESPGQARVDTQYFGPGTRLTVL.